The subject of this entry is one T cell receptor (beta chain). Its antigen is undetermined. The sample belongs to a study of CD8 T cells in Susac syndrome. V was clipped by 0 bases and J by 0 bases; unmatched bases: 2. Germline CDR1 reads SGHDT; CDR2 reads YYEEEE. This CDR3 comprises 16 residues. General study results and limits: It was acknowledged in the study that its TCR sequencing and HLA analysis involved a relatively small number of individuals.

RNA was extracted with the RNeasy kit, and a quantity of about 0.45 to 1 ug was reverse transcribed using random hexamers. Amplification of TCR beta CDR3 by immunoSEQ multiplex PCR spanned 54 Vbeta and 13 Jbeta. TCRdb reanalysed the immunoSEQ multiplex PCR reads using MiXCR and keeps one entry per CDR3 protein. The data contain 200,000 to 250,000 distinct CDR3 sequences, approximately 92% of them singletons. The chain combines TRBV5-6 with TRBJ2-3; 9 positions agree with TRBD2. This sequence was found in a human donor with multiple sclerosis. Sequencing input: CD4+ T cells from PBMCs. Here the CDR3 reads CASSLELAGSTDTQYF. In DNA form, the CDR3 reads TGTGCCAGCAGCTTGGAACTAGCGGGTAGCACAGATACGCAGTATTTT. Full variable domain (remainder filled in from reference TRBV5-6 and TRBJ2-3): DAGVTQSPTHLIKTRGQQVTLRCSPKSGHDTVSWYQQALGQGPQFIFQYYEEEERQRGNFPDRFSGHQFPNYSSELNVNALLLGDSALYLCASSLELAGSTDTQYFGPGTRLTVL.